A single sample is the source of the 24 T cell receptor beta chains below, sequenced in a study of shared clonotypes between healthy human individuals. The repertoire was sequenced with immunoSEQ multiplex PCR; TCRdb's copy has only in-frame clones and lacks some. The sample shows about 2.2 million clones, 93% of them seen only once. Selected positively for CCR7 and CD45RO-negative, naive CD8 cells excluded terminally differentiated effector memory CD45RA+ cells. Sequencing was done on a sample of naive CD8+ T cells from PBMCs. These receptors all stem from a man aged 18-30 years in good health. Some clones in this sample may be carry-over from other donors' samples.

This rearrangement joins TRBV6-1 to TRBJ2-7; tentative D call: TRBD2 (6 bases). Trimming shortened V by 2 bases and J by 7 bases, and 15 bases separated the two germline ends. The CDR3 extends over 14 amino acids. Germline CDR1 and CDR2: MNHNS and SASEGT. The CDR3 reads CASSEFRLDWEQYF. As DNA, the CDR3 is TGTGCCAGCAGTGAATTCAGACTAGATTGGGAGCAGTACTTC.

The chain recombines TRBV5-1 with TRBJ2-7, with 7 nucleotides matching TRBD1. The V segment lost 7 bases and the J segment 5 bases; nucleotides outside the gene matches: 3. Germline CDR1 reads SGHRS; CDR2 reads YFSETQ. CDR3 length: 11 residues. The CDR3 nucleotides are TGCGCCAGCGGGACAGTCCACGAGCAGTACTTC. Translated: CASGTVHEQYF.

The rearrangement joins TRBV9 to TRBJ1-3, with D perhaps TRBD1 (6 bases). Trimming took off 2 bases at V and 4 bases at J, with 13 bases between the two ends. Germline CDR1 reads SGDLS; CDR2 reads YYNGEE. CDR3 length equals 15 residues. This CDR3 reads CASSVSQGMGNTIYF. The CDR3 DNA reads as TGTGCCAGCAGCGTGTCACAGGGAATGGGAAACACCATATATTTT.

V usage is TRBV27 and J usage is TRBJ2-1; D remains unclear. CDR3 length: 16 residues. V lost 0 bases to trimming and J lost 0 bases, with 9 bases between them. Germline assignment: CDR1 MNHEY and CDR2 SMNVEV (reference sequence). DNA for the CDR3: TGTGCCAGCAGTTTATCATGGGGTCTCTCCTACAATGAGCAGTTCTTC. Amino acid sequence: CASSLSWGLSYNEQFF.

This chain joins TRBV19 and TRBJ1-2; D unresolved. The CDR3 loop spans 14 amino acids. From germline, CDR1 is LNHDA and CDR2 SQIVND (reference sequence). Trimming removed 8 bases at V and 3 bases at J, with 16 bases between. The CDR3 nucleotides read TGTGCCAGTCGCTCACCCTCGGCCTACTATGGCTACACCTTC. Residues: CASRSPSAYYGYTF.

V and J are TRBV7-9 and TRBJ2-7; the D is unclear. This CDR3 has 12 amino acids. Germline CDR1 and CDR2: SEHNR and FQNEAQ (reference sequence). V lost 5 bases and J lost 7, with 12 bases in between. The DNA of the CDR3 is TGTGCCAGCAGCCTAGGCTCTATTGAGCAGTACTTC. This translates into CASSLGSIEQYF.

The chain carries TRBV25-1 and TRBJ2-5; D remains ambiguous. The V end lost 3 bases, the J end lost 7 bases, and 12 bases lay between the germline ends. Per the germline V gene, CDR1 is MGHDK and CDR2 is SYGVNS. The CDR3 covers 13 residues. The CDR3 reads CASSDPASRTQYF. DNA of the CDR3: TGTGCCAGCAGTGACCCAGCGTCTAGGACCCAGTACTTC.

Details on this clone: This specimen includes other DNA sequences encoding the same CDR3. The chain links TRBV28 to TRBJ1-1; D not resolved. This CDR3 region has 13 residues. Trimming removed 6 bases from V and 0 bases from J, with 8 bases in between. CDR1 and CDR2 from the germline V gene are MDHEN and SYDVKM. The DNA for the CDR3 is TGTGCCAGCAGCTCGATCATGAACACTGAAGCTTTCTTT. This sequence encodes CASSSIMNTEAFF. Full variable domain (remainder filled in from reference TRBV28 and TRBJ1-1): DVKVTQSSRYLVKRTGEKVFLECVQDMDHENMFWYRQDPGLGLRLIYFSYDVKMKEKGDIPEGYSVSREKKERFSLILESASTNQTSMYLCASSSIMNTEAFFGQGTRLTVV.

A single count supports this clone. The V gene is TRBV15, the J gene TRBJ2-5; TRBD1 matches 9 bases. CDR1 is LNHNV and CDR2 is YYDKDF in the germline V gene (reference sequence). V lost 0 bases, J lost 4 bases, and 6 bases stayed unmatched. This CDR3 is built from 16 residues. As DNA, the CDR3 is TGTGCCACCAGCAGAGATCGGACAGGGGCAGGAGAGACCCAGTACTTC. The encoded protein is CATSRDRTGAGETQYF.

The CDR3 nucleotides are TGTGCCACCAGCAGAGGCAGGGACAAAATGAACACTGAAGCTTTCTTT. It specifies CATSRGRDKMNTEAFF. The chain couples TRBV15 to TRBJ1-1; perhaps TRBD1 as D (6 bases). Trimming stripped 1 base from V and 0 bases from J, with 12 bases between. The germline V gene has CDR1 LNHNV and CDR2 YYDKDF (reference sequence). The CDR3 covers 16 residues.

The chain has TRBV9 and TRBJ1-1; tentative D call: TRBD1 (5 bases). Germline V gives CDR1 SGDLS, CDR2 YYNGEE. The V end was cut by 1 base, the J end by 0 bases, with 10 bases between. The CDR3 is 15 amino acids. CDR3 bases: TGTGCCAGCAGCGTATCCGGGGGACTGAACACTGAAGCTTTCTTT. Translating it yields CASSVSGGLNTEAFF.

This sequence joins TRBV9 and TRBJ2-7, with D unresolved. There are 14 residues in the CDR3. Between the trimmed V and J ends, which lost 0 bases and 4 bases, there was a span of 11 bases. CDR1 is SGDLS, CDR2 YYNGEE, per germline. The CDR3 protein is CASSVAGRGYEQYF. The CDR3 bases are TGTGCCAGCAGCGTAGCTGGCAGAGGTTACGAGCAGTACTTC.

The V call is TRBV9, the J call TRBJ2-7; 9 nucleotides align to TRBD2. Germline V gene lookup returns CDR1 SGDLS and CDR2 YYNGEE. The CDR3 loop spans 15 amino acids. V trimming: 3 bases; J trimming: 5 bases; junction bases outside the gene matches: 9. CDR3 in amino acids: CASSGSGRGEDEQYF. The CDR3 DNA sequence: TGTGCCAGCAGCGGTAGCGGGAGAGGAGAAGACGAGCAGTACTTC.

The CDR3 DNA is TGCAGCGTTGATCAAATCCCACTAGCGGTCTACAATGAGCAGTTCTTC. Its translation: CSVDQIPLAVYNEQFF. V usage is TRBV29-1 and J usage is TRBJ2-1, with 8 bases matching TRBD2. The CDR3 runs 16 residues. After removal of 3 bases from V and 3 bases from J, the junction contained 10 bases not matched to a gene. CDR1 and CDR2 (germline): SQVTM, ANQGSEA.

This clone was detected once. The rearrangement joins TRBV19 to TRBJ2-7; D remains ambiguous. Germline lookup yields CDR1 LNHDA and CDR2 SQIVND (reference sequence). With 3 bases removed from V and 5 bases from J, the gap between germline ends came to 14 bases. This CDR3 spans 14 amino acids. The CDR3 sequence is CASSIGNGWDEQYF. The CDR3 nucleotides read TGTGCCAGTAGTATCGGAAACGGGTGGGACGAGCAGTACTTC.

V gene TRBV9 combines with J gene TRBJ2-2; D remains unclear. Germline-derived CDR1 and CDR2 are SGDLS and YYNGEE. The CDR3 totals 16 residues. Trimming left V 0 bases short and J 0 bases short, with 9 bases between. CDR3 sequence reads: CASSVDWESNTGELFF. In DNA form, the CDR3 reads TGTGCCAGCAGCGTAGACTGGGAATCGAACACCGGGGAGCTGTTTTTT.

The V gene is TRBV28, the J gene TRBJ2-5, with TRBD2 matching 14 bases. The CDR3 covers 14 residues. Per germline, CDR1 MDHEN and CDR2 SYDVKM. V lost 10 bases to trimming and J lost 3 bases; unmatched junction nucleotides: 4. CDR3 bases: TGTGCCACGGGACTAGCGGGAGAGGAAGAGACCCAGTACTTC. Translation gives CATGLAGEEETQYF.

J is TRBJ2-7 and V is TRBV10-3; 8 bases map to TRBD1. V trimming: 1 base; J trimming: 6 bases; junction bases outside the gene matches: 5. The germline CDR1 and CDR2 sequences are ENHRY and SYGVKD. The CDR3 loop spans 14 amino acids. This CDR3 reads CAISEFTGGREQYF. CDR3 DNA: TGTGCCATCAGTGAGTTTACAGGGGGGCGCGAGCAGTACTTC.

The genes are TRBV7-8 and TRBJ2-5; 10 nucleotides agree with TRBD2. CDR1 SGHVS and CDR2 FQNEAQ come from the germline V gene. The CDR3 has 16 amino acids. The J segment lost 6 bases and the V segment lost 1 base, leaving 8 bases of the junction unmatched. The CDR3 sequence: CASSLEASGSRKTQYF. The CDR3, as DNA: TGTGCCAGCAGCTTAGAGGCTAGCGGGAGTAGGAAGACCCAGTACTTC.

This clone was detected only a few times. The V gene is TRBV7-9, the J gene TRBJ2-2; D remains unclear. Germline values: CDR1 SEHNR, CDR2 FQNEAQ (reference sequence). The CDR3 is 12 residues long. V lost 5 bases and J lost 4, with 5 bases in between. DNA for the CDR3: TGTGCCAGCAGCCCCCTCACCGGGGAGCTGTTTTTT. Translated, it gives CASSPLTGELFF.

This clone has a single count. This chain links TRBV4-1 with TRBJ2-7; D perhaps matches TRBD2 (6 bases). V was trimmed by 2 bases and J by 6 bases, leaving 11 bases between them. Germline assignment: CDR1 MGHRA and CDR2 YSYEKL. This CDR3 contains 13 residues. The CDR3 DNA reads TGCGCCAGCAGCCAAAACGGGGGAGCCGAGCAGTACTTC. Translation gives CASSQNGGAEQYF.

To note about this clone: The sample has other DNA sequences that encode this CDR3 too. The CDR3 loop is CASSFYGEQFF. In DNA form, the CDR3 reads TGTGCCAGCAGTTTTTACGGTGAGCAGTTCTTC. The chain employs TRBV27 and TRBJ2-1; the D is unclear. V was trimmed by 3 bases and J by 9 bases, leaving 6 bases between them. The CDR3 consists of 11 residues. Looked up from germline, CDR1 is MNHEY and CDR2 is SMNVEV (reference sequence).

About this clone: This sample includes further DNA sequences coding for the same CDR3. The chain combines TRBV7-9 with TRBJ2-5; D is unresolved. Germline V gene data show CDR1 as SEHNR and CDR2 as FQNEAQ (reference sequence). V was clipped by 0 bases and J by 0 bases, with 5 bases between them. The CDR3 is 14 amino acids. The CDR3 sequence is CASSLAGNQETQYF. The CDR3 DNA is TGTGCCAGCAGCTTAGCGGGTAACCAAGAGACCCAGTACTTC.

The gene calls are TRBV28 and TRBJ2-7, with 12 bases that match TRBD1. CDR1 MDHEN and CDR2 SYDVKM come from the germline V gene. This CDR3 contains 15 residues. The J segment lost 4 bases and the V segment lost 7 bases, leaving 8 bases of the junction unmatched. The CDR3, as DNA: TGTGCCAGCACCGAAAGGGACAGGGGGCGTTACGAGCAGTACTTC. Translating gives CASTERDRGRYEQYF. The full variable domain, its missing parts supplied by reference TRBV28 and TRBJ2-7, is DVKVTQSSRYLVKRTGEKVFLECVQDMDHENMFWYRQDPGLGLRLIYFSYDVKMKEKGDIPEGYSVSREKKERFSLILESASTNQTSMYLCASTERDRGRYEQYFGPGTRLTVT.